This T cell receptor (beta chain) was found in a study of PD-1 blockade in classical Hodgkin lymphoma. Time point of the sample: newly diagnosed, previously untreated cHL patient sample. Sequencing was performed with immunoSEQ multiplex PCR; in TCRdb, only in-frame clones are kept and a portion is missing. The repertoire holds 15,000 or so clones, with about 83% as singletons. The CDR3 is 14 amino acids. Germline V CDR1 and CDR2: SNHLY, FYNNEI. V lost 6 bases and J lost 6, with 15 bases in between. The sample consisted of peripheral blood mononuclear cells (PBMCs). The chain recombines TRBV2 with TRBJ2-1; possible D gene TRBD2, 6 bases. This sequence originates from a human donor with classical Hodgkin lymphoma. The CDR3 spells CASREAGRANEQFF. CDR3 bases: TGTGCCAGCAGGGAGGCGGGAAGGGCCAATGAGCAGTTCTTC.